The next 2 T cell receptor beta chains were all read from a single sample in a study of shared T cell receptors in the human thymus. Clones were read by immunoSEQ multiplex PCR, and TCRdb kept only the in-frame ones, dropping some. The repertoire consists of some 760,000 clones, with approximately 85% occurring once and the leading ten covering more than 0.008%. Another study also made use of these data, one on human thymus T cells.

The sequenced sample was thymocytes. The receptors come from a girl under three years old with a congenital heart defect.

V gene TRBV5-4 combines with J gene TRBJ1-6, with 7 bases lining up with TRBD1. The CDR3 runs 16 residues. Germline assignment: CDR1 SGHNT and CDR2 YYREEE (reference sequence). The V segment lost 4 bases and the J segment 7 bases; nucleotides outside the gene matches: 11. This CDR3 is CASSEDRLNTNSPLHF. The CDR3 nucleotides are TGTGCCAGCAGCGAGGACAGGCTAAACACCAATTCACCCCTCCACTTT.

The chain links TRBV10-3 to TRBJ2-6, with D maybe TRBD1 (5 bases). Germline V gene sequence: CDR1 ENHRY, CDR2 SYGVKD. The length of the CDR3 is 17 residues. V gave up 2 bases and J gave up 2 bases, with 13 bases separating them. In DNA, the CDR3 is TGTGCCATCAGTGAGGGACAATCCCGCACTGGGGCCAACGTCCTGACTTTC. Translating it yields CAISEGQSRTGANVLTF.